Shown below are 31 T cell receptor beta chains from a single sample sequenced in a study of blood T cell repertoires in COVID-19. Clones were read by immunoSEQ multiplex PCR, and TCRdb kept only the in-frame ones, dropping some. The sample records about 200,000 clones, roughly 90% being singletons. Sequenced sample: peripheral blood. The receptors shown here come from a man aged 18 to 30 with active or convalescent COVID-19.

In DNA, the CDR3 is TGTGCCAGTAGTACGATAGCGGGAGCCCTGGACGAGCAGTACTTC. Translating it yields CASSTIAGALDEQYF. This rearrangement joins TRBV19 to TRBJ2-7; TRBD2 matches 9 bases. Germline-derived CDR1 and CDR2 are LNHDA and SQIVND (reference sequence). The CDR3 length is 15 residues. Trimming cost V 4 bases and J 5 bases; bases outside gene matches: 9.

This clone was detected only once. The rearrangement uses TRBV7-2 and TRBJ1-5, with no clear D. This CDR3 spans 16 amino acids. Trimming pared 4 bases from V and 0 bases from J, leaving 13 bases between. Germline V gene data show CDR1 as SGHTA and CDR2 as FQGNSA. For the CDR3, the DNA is TGTGCCAGCAGCTCCGACACCTTATATAGCAATCAGCCCCAGCATTTT. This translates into CASSSDTLYSNQPQHF.

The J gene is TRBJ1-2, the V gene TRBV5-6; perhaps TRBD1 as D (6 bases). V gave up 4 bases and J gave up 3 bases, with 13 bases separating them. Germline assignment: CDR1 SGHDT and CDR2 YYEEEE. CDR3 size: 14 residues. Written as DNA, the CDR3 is TGTGCCAGCAGCCTCGACAGGAGCTACTATGGCTACACCTTC. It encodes CASSLDRSYYGYTF.

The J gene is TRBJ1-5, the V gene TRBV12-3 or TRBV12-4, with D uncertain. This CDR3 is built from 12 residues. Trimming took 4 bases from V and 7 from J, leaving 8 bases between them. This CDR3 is CASSSTYQPQHF. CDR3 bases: TGTGCCAGCAGTTCGACATACCAGCCCCAGCATTTT.

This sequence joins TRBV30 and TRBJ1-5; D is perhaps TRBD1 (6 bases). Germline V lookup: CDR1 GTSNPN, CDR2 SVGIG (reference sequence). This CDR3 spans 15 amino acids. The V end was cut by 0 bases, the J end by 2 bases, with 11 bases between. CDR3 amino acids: CAWSVRAGGNQPQHF. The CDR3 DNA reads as TGTGCCTGGAGTGTTCGGGCAGGGGGCAATCAGCCCCAGCATTTT. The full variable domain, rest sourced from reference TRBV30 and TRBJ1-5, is SQTIHQWPATLVQPVGSPLSLECTVEGTSNPNLYWYRQAAGRGLQLLFYSVGIGQISSEVPQNLSASRPQDRQFILSSKKLLLSDSGFYLCAWSVRAGGNQPQHFGDGTRLSIL.

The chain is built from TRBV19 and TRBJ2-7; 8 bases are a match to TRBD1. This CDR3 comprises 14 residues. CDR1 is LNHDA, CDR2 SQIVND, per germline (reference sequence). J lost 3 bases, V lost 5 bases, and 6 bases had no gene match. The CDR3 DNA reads TGTGCCAGTAGTCGGACAGGGCTTAGCTACGAGCAGTACTTC. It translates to CASSRTGLSYEQYF.

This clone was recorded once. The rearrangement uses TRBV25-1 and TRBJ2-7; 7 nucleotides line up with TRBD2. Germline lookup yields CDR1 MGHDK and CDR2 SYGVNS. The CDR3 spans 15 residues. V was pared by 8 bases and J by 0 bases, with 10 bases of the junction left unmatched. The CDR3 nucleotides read TGTGCCAGCTCAAAATTGGGGGGGAGCTCCTACGAGCAGTACTTC. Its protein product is CASSKLGGSSYEQYF.

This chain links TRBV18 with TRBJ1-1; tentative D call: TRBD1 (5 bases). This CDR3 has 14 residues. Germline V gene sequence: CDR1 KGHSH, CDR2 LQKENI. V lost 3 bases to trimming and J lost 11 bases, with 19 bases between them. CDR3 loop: CASSPPGDRERAFF. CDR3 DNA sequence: TGTGCCAGCTCACCCCCAGGCGACAGAGAAAGGGCTTTCTTT.

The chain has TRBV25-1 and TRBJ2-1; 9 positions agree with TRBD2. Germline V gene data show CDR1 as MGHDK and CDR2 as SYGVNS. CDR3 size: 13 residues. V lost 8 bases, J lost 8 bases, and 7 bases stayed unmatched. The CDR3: CASGSGGSHEQFF. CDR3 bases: TGTGCCAGCGGTAGCGGGGGATCTCATGAGCAGTTCTTC.

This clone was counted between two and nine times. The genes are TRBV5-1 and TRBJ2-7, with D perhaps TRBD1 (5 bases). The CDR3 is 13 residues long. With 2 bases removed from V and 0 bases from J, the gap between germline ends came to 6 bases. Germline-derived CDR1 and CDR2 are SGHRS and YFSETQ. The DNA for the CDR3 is TGCGCCAGCAGCTTAGGGGCCTCCTACGAGCAGTACTTC. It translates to CASSLGASYEQYF.

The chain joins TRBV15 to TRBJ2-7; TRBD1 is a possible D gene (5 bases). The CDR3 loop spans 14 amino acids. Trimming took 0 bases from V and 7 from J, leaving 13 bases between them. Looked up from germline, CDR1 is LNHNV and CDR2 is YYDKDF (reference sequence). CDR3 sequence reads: CATSRDLSGFEQYF. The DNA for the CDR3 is TGTGCCACCAGCAGAGATCTATCAGGGTTTGAGCAGTACTTC.

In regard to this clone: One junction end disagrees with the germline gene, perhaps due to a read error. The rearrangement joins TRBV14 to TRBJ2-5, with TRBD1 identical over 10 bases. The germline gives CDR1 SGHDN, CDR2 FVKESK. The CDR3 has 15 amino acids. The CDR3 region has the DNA TGTGCCAGCAGCAAGGGACAGGGGCTACAAGAGGCCCAGTACTTC. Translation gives CASSKGQGLQEAQYF.

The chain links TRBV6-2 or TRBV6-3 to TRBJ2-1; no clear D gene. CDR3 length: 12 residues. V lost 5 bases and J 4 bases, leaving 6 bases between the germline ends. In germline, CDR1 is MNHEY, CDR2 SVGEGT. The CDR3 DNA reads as TGTGCCAGCAGTGAGATTTACAATGAGCAGTTCTTC. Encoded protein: CASSEIYNEQFF.

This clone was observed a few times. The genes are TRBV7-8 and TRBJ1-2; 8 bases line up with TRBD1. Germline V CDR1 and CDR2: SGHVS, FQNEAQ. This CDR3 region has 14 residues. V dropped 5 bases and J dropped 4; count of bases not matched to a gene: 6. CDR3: CASSQGQGSYGYTF. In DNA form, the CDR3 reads TGTGCCAGCAGCCAAGGACAGGGTAGCTATGGCTACACCTTC.

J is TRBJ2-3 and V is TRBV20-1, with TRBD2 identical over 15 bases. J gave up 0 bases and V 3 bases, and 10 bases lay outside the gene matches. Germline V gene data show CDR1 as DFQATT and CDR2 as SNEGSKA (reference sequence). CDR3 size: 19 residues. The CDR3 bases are TGCAGTGCTAGTATCAACTCCGGACTAGCGGGGGGGAGCACAGATACGCAGTATTTT. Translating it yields CSASINSGLAGGSTDTQYF.

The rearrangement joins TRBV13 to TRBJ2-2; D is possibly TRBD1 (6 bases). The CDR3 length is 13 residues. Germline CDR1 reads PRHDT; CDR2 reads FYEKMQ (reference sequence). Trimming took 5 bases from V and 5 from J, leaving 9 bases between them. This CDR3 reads CASSIDRTGELFF. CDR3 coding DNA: TGTGCCAGCAGCATAGACAGGACCGGGGAGCTGTTTTTT.

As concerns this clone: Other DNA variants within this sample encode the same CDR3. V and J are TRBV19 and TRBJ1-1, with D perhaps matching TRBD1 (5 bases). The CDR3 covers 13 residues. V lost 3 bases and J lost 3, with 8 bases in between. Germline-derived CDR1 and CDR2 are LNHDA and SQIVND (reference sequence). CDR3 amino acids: CASSISRDTEAFF. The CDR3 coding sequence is TGTGCCAGTAGTATTTCCAGGGACACTGAAGCTTTCTTT.

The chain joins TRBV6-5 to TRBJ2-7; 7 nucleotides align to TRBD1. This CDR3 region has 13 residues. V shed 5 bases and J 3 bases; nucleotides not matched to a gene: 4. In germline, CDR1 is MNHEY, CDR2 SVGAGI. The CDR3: CASSRDSFYEQYF. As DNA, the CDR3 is TGTGCCAGCAGTCGGGACAGCTTCTACGAGCAGTACTTC.

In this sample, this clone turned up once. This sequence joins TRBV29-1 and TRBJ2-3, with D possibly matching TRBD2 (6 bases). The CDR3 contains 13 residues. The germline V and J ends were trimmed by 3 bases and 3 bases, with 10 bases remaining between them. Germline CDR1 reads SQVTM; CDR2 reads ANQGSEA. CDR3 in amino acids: CSVDRDWTDTQYF. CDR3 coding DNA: TGCAGCGTTGACCGGGACTGGACAGATACGCAGTATTTT.

This CDR3 reads CASSVEGAEAIYF. The DNA for the CDR3 is TGTGCCAGCAGCGTAGAGGGGGCAGAGGCCATATATTTT. This sequence joins TRBV9 and TRBJ1-3; the match to TRBD1 covers 7 bases. CDR3 size: 13 residues. After removal of 0 bases from V and 11 bases from J, the junction contained 5 bases not matched to a gene. The V gene's germline CDR1 is SGDLS and CDR2 YYNGEE.

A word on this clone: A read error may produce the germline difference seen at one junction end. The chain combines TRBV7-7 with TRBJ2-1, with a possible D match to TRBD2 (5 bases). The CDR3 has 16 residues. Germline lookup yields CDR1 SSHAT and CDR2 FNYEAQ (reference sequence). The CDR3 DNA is TGTGCTAGCAGCTTAGGGATGGGGTTGGGAGACAATGAGCAGTTCTTC. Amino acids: CASSLGMGLGDNEQFF.

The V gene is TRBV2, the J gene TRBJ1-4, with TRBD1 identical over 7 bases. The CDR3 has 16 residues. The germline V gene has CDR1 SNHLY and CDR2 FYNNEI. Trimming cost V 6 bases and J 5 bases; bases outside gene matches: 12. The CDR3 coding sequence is TGTGCCAGCAGCCCTACAGGGGCTGGAGGGAATGAAAAACTGTTTTTT. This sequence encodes CASSPTGAGGNEKLFF. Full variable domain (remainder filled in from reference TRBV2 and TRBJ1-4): EPEVTQTPSHQVTQMGQEVILRCVPISNHLYFYWYRQILGQKVEFLVSFYNNEISEKSEIFDDQFSVERPDGSNFTLKIRSTKLEDSAMYFCASSPTGAGGNEKLFFGSGTQLSVL.

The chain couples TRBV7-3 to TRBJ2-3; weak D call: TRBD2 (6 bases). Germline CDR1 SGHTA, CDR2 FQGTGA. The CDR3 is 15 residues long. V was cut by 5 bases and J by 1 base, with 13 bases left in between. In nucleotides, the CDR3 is TGTGCCAGCAGCCGTGGAGCGGGCCGCACAGATACGCAGTATTTT. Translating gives CASSRGAGRTDTQYF.

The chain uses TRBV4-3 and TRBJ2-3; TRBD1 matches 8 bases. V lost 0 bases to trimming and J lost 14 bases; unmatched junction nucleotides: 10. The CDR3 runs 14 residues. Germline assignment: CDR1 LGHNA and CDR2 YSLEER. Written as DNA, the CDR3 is TGCGCCAGCAGCCAAGATCACAGGGGGAAGGGTCCGTATTTT. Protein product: CASSQDHRGKGPYF.

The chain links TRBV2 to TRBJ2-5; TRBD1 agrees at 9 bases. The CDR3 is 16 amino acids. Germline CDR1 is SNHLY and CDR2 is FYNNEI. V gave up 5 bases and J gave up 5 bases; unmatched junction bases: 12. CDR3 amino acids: CASSKKLRTGAETQYF. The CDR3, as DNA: TGTGCCAGCAGTAAAAAATTAAGGACAGGGGCCGAGACCCAGTACTTC.

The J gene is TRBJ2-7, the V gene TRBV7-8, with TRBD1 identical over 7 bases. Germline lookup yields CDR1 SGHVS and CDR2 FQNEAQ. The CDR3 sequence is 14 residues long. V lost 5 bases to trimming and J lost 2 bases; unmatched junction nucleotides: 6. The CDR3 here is CASSTFDRAYEQYF. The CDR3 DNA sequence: TGTGCCAGCAGCACCTTCGACAGGGCCTACGAGCAGTACTTC.

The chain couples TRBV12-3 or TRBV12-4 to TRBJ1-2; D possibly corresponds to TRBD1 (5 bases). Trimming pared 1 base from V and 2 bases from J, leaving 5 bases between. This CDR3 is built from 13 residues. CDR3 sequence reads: CASSLDRNYGYTF. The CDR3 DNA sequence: TGTGCCAGCAGTTTAGACAGGAACTATGGCTACACCTTC.

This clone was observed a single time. The DNA of the CDR3 is TGTGCCAGCAGCTTAAGACAGGGCGGTGGCTACACCTTC. Translation: CASSLRQGGGYTF. This chain uses TRBV7-2 with TRBJ1-2, with 7 bases lining up with TRBD1. V lost 2 bases, J lost 7 bases, and 4 bases stayed unmatched. CDR1 and CDR2 (germline): SGHTA, FQGNSA. The CDR3 length is 13 residues.

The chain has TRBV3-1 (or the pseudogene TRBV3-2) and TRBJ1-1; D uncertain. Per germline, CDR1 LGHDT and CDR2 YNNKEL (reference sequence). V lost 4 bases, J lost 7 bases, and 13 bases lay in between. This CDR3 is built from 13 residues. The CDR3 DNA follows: TGTGCCAGCAGCCCGTCATTCTTCGGTGAAGCTTTCTTT. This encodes CASSPSFFGEAFF.

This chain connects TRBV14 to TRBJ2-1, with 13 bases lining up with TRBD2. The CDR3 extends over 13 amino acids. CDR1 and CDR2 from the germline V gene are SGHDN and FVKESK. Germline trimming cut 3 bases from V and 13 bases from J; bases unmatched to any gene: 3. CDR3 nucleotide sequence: TGTGCCAGCAGCCAGGGACTAGCGGGAACCCAGTTCTTC. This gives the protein CASSQGLAGTQFF.

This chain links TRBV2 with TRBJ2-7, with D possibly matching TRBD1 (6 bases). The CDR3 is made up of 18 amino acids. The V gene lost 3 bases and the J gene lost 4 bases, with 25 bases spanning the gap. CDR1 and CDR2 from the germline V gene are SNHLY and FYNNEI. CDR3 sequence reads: CASSDSLNVRGQSYEQYF. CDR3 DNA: TGTGCCAGCAGTGACAGCCTAAACGTTCGCGGACAGTCATACGAGCAGTACTTC.